The rows below give T cell receptor beta chains drawn from one sample of a study of blood T cell repertoires in COVID-19. Repertoires were generated with immunoSEQ multiplex PCR, while TCRdb's copy carries only in-frame clones and drops some. The sample has about 100,000 clones; about 80% are singletons. The specimen sequenced was peripheral blood. These receptors all stem from a man between 70 and 80 years old with active or convalescent COVID-19. CDR3s include the opening cysteine and the closing phenylalanine or tryptophan. A D gene is named only where the DNA matches it firmly. Where a row states a size, it is once, few, many or the class of an expanded clone; other rows omit it.

abundance	d_gene	j_gene	v_gene	CDR3nt	CDR3aa
few	-	TRBJ1-1	TRBV30	TGTGCCTGGAGTGAACAGACTGAAGCTTTCTTT	CAWSEQTEAFF
once	-	TRBJ1-1	TRBV5-6	TGTGCCAGCAGCTTCTATTTTTCAGGGCCGAACACTGAAGCTTTCTTT	CASSFYFSGPNTEAFF
-	-	TRBJ1-2	TRBV19	TGTGCCAGTAGTATCTCGCAGGGGAGTTGGTATGGCTACACCTTC	CASSISQGSWYGYTF
once	-	TRBJ1-5	TRBV4-1	TGCGCCAGCAGCCAAGTCTGGGCTAATAGCAATCAGCCCCAGCATTTT	CASSQVWANSNQPQHF
-	TRBD1	TRBJ2-1	TRBV27	TGTGCCAGCAGTTTGTGGACAGGGGGCTCCGATGAGCAGTTCTTC	CASSLWTGGSDEQFF
-	-	TRBJ1-2	TRBV6-5	TGTGCCAGCAAATCGTCCAACTATGGCTACACCTTC	CASKSSNYGYTF
-	-	TRBJ2-1	TRBV7-3	TGTGCCAGCAGCTTTGGGGGCGCGGTTAGAAATGAGCAGTTCTTC	CASSFGGAVRNEQFF
-	TRBD1	TRBJ1-4	TRBV5-4	TGTGCCAGCAGCTTGGGAGGGGGCGCTACTAATGAAAAACTGTTTTTT	CASSLGGGATNEKLFF
-	TRBD2	TRBJ2-1	TRBV9	TGTGCCAGCAGCGTAGCTAGCGTGGGGGGGAATGAGCAGTTCTTC	CASSVASVGGNEQFF
-	-	TRBJ2-1	TRBV7-6	TGTGCCATCTCGACAGTTTACAATGAGCAGTTCTTC	CAISTVYNEQFF
-	-	TRBJ2-1	TRBV7-9	TGTGCCAGCAGGGATTTGATGGGAGGCTCCTACAATGAGCAGTTCTTC	CASRDLMGGSYNEQFF
few	-	TRBJ2-7	TRBV7-2	TGTGCCAGCAGCTTAGGGAGGAACACCTACGAGCAGTACTTC	CASSLGRNTYEQYF
-	-	TRBJ1-3	TRBV3-1/TRBV3-2	TGTGCCAGCAGCCAAGATTGGGCAGGTGCTGGAAACACCATATATTTT	CASSQDWAGAGNTIYF
once	TRBD1	TRBJ1-1	TRBV4-3	TGCGCCAGCAGCCAAGCGCTACACAGGGGGGGGACTGAAGCTTTCTTT	CASSQALHRGGTEAFF
-	TRBD1	TRBJ2-7	TRBV3-1/TRBV3-2	TGTGCCAGCAGCCACACAGGGGTCTACGAGCAGTACTTC	CASSHTGVYEQYF
few	-	TRBJ2-7	TRBV7-9	TGTGCCAGCAGCTCCCTAGGGGGTGGTCGGGGCGAGCAGTACTTC	CASSSLGGGRGEQYF
-	-	TRBJ1-2	TRBV9	TGTGCCAGCAGCGTAGCGGGGGAGGCGAACTATGGCTACACCTTC	CASSVAGEANYGYTF
-	TRBD1	TRBJ2-1	TRBV7-8	TGTGCCAGCAGCTTAGTGAGGGGGCGAGGAAATGAGCAGTTCTTC	CASSLVRGRGNEQFF
few	-	TRBJ1-4	TRBV13	TGTGCCAGCAGCTTAGGCAGGGGTCCTAATGAAAAACTGTTTTTT	CASSLGRGPNEKLFF
few	-	TRBJ2-3	TRBV6-6	TGTGCCAGCAGCCCCCAGTTTTCGGGGAGCGTACTTCAGACTAGCACAGATACGCAGTATTTT	CASSPQFSGSVLQTSTDTQYF
-	TRBD2	TRBJ2-3	TRBV6-5	TGTGCCACCTCGATTGGGGGAGGGGACACAGATACGCAGTATTTT	CATSIGGGDTDTQYF
-	TRBD2	TRBJ2-1	TRBV10-2	TGCGCCAGCAGTGAGTCGGGGACTAACCACAATGAGCAGTTCTTC	CASSESGTNHNEQFF
-	-	TRBJ1-1	TRBV28	TGTGCCAGCACCTCGGAGGGCGCGCTATATAGAGCTTTCTTT	CASTSEGALYRAFF
-	TRBD1	TRBJ1-2	TRBV9	TGTGCCAGCAGCGCCAATACAGGGGAGGACGGCTACACCTTC	CASSANTGEDGYTF
-	TRBD1	TRBJ2-3	TRBV2	TGTGCCGGGGGACAGGGTAGCGCAGATACGCAGTATTTT	CAGGQGSADTQYF
few	TRBD2	TRBJ2-5	TRBV5-1	TGCGCCAGCAGCTTGACTAGCGGGAGTCAAGAGACCCAGTACTTC	CASSLTSGSQETQYF
-	-	TRBJ2-1	TRBV19	TGTGCCAGTAGGGTATCCACTGGACACGGTTACAATGAGCAGTTCTTC	CASRVSTGHGYNEQFF
-	-	TRBJ2-7	TRBV29-1	TGCAGCGTTGGACGGGGAGAAAGACTCTACGAGCAGTACTTC	CSVGRGERLYEQYF
-	-	TRBJ1-4	TRBV4-1	TGCGCCAGCAGCCAGGATCAGGGTACTAATGAAAAACTGTTTTTT	CASSQDQGTNEKLFF
-	TRBD1	TRBJ1-5	TRBV19	TGTGCCAGTAGAGCCGGACAGGGTCTATTACAGCCCCAGCATTTT	CASRAGQGLLQPQHF
-	TRBD1	TRBJ2-7	TRBV7-2	TGTGCCAGCAGCTTAGCCCCGGGACAGCGGTTCTACGAGCAGTACTTC	CASSLAPGQRFYEQYF
few	TRBD1	TRBJ2-4	TRBV2	TGTGCCAGCAGTGTTCAGGGGGCCACTGTTGAGTACTTC	CASSVQGATVEYF
-	-	TRBJ1-2	TRBV28	TGTGCCAGCAGCATTAACGGATGGGGGGTGGGCTATGGCTACACCTTC	CASSINGWGVGYGYTF
-	TRBD2	TRBJ2-1	TRBV27	TGTGCCAGCAGTCTCGGACTAGCGGGGATATACAATGAGCAGTTCTTC	CASSLGLAGIYNEQFF
-	TRBD1	TRBJ1-1	TRBV18	TGTGCCAGCTCACCGGGACAGGGGTACACTGAAGCTTTCTTT	CASSPGQGYTEAFF
-	-	TRBJ1-5	TRBV6-5	TGTGCCAGCAGTTACTCCGTGCCTACAGGGTTTCAGCCCCAGCATTTT	CASSYSVPTGFQPQHF
few	TRBD1	TRBJ1-6	TRBV15	TGTGCCACCAGCAGAGACCGGGACAGTAATTCACCCCTCCACTTT	CATSRDRDSNSPLHF
-	TRBD2	TRBJ2-1	TRBV10-3	TGTGCCATCAGAACAGGGGGACTAGCGGGAAACAATGAGCAGTTCTTC	CAIRTGGLAGNNEQFF
-	-	TRBJ1-3	TRBV28	TGTGCCAGCAGTGAGAATGGAAACACCATATATTTT	CASSENGNTIYF
-	TRBD1	TRBJ2-2	TRBV4-2	TGTGCCAGCAGCAAAGAGGGACCCGGGGGACAGGGAGTGGGGACCGGGGAGCTGTTTTTT	CASSKEGPGGQGVGTGELFF
once	TRBD1	TRBJ2-6	TRBV4-3	TGCGCCAGCAGCCATCTCCCGGGACAGGGGGCAGATTCTGGGGCCAACGTCCTGACTTTC	CASSHLPGQGADSGANVLTF
-	-	TRBJ2-6	TRBV6-1	TGTGCCAGCAGTGGAAGGGAGAGCAGAAGCTCTGGGGCCAACGTCCTGACTTTC	CASSGRESRSSGANVLTF
-	-	TRBJ2-1	TRBV5-1	TGCGCCAGCAGCTTGGAAGGCGGGATTGCCGCGAACGAGCAGTTCTTC	CASSLEGGIAANEQFF
-	TRBD2	TRBJ2-7	TRBV7-9	TGTGCCAGCAGCAGCGTTAGCGGGAGCTGGAACGAGCAGTACTTC	CASSSVSGSWNEQYF
-	-	TRBJ1-5	TRBV4-1	TGCGCCAGCGGGGCCCTTCTTACAACTCAAGGCTTACCCCAGCATTTT	CASGALLTTQGLPQHF
few	-	TRBJ1-3	TRBV27	TGTGCCAGCAGCCTTGGGCCGAACTCTGGAAACACCATATATTTT	CASSLGPNSGNTIYF
once	TRBD1	TRBJ1-1	TRBV3-1/TRBV3-2	TGTGCCAGCAGCAACAGGGGCACTGAAGCTTTCTTT	CASSNRGTEAFF
-	TRBD1	TRBJ1-1	TRBV19	TGTGCCAGTATACGCGACAGGGGGAACACTGAAGCTTTCTTT	CASIRDRGNTEAFF
-	-	TRBJ2-7	TRBV7-9	TGTGCCAGCAGCCTCAAAAGGGGTTCCGGGTTTGTGTACGAGCAGTACTTC	CASSLKRGSGFVYEQYF
-	-	TRBJ2-2	TRBV7-2	TGTGCCAGCAGCCCTCCCGGGGAGCTGTTTTTT	CASSPPGELFF
-	-	TRBJ1-5	TRBV4-3	TGCGCCAGCAGCCAAGTTCGCCAGGGCAATCAGCCCCAGCATTTT	CASSQVRQGNQPQHF
-	TRBD1	TRBJ2-7	TRBV6-2/TRBV6-3	TGTGCCAGCAGTTACGGGAGGACAGGGGGCTTCGGGCAGTACTTC	CASSYGRTGGFGQYF
-	TRBD1	TRBJ1-6	TRBV30	TGTGCCTGGAGGGGGGGACAGTCTAATTCACCCCTCCACTTT	CAWRGGQSNSPLHF
-	TRBD1	TRBJ1-2	TRBV2	TGTGCCAGCAGACCCGGGACAGGGGGGGGTGGCTACACCTTC	CASRPGTGGGGYTF
-	-	TRBJ2-1	TRBV4-1	TGCGCCAGCAGCCGTCTCTTAGGGGGTAATGAGCAGTTCTTC	CASSRLLGGNEQFF
-	TRBD2	TRBJ2-2	TRBV7-3	TGTGCCAGCAGCTACGGACTAGCGGGAGTTGACACCGGGGAGCTGTTTTTT	CASSYGLAGVDTGELFF
-	-	TRBJ2-1	TRBV14	TGTGCCAGCAGCCAAGAGGCAGGTTCCTACAATGAGCAGTTCTTC	CASSQEAGSYNEQFF
-	TRBD1	TRBJ1-5	TRBV30	TGTGCCTGGAGTGTGGCAGGGGGTCCGGATCAGCCCCAGCATTTT	CAWSVAGGPDQPQHF